Following are 26 T cell receptor beta chains from one sample sequenced in a study of cytomegalovirus exposure and HLA in healthy donors. The PCR contained 60 Vbeta and 13 Jbeta primers. Method: immunoSEQ multiplex PCR; TCRdb's copy keeps in-frame clones and lacks some. The sample has approximately 110,000 clones; approximately 80% are singletons. Sequenced material: PBMCs. These receptors all stem from a male donor in good health and CMV-seronegative.

This sequence joins TRBV28 and TRBJ2-1; 8 nucleotides agree with TRBD1. V shed 5 bases and J 4 bases; nucleotides not matched to a gene: 13. Germline loops: CDR1 MDHEN, CDR2 SYDVKM. The CDR3 runs 17 residues. In DNA, the CDR3 is TGTGCCAGCAGTGACGCCAGGGGGCGGGATCCTTACAATGAGCAGTTCTTC. This gives the protein CASSDARGRDPYNEQFF.

CDR3 nucleotide sequence: TGTGCCAGCAGGCCGCCTGGGGGGACGCAACCCCTCCACTTT. Translation: CASRPPGGTQPLHF. The chain recombines TRBV6-1 with TRBJ1-6, with D perhaps TRBD1 (5 bases). The V end lost 6 bases, the J end lost 12 bases, and 18 bases lay between the germline ends. This CDR3 contains 14 residues. Germline V lookup: CDR1 MNHNS, CDR2 SASEGT.

The chain links TRBV29-1 to TRBJ2-7, with D perhaps matching TRBD2 (5 bases). Trimming removed 7 bases from V and 4 bases from J, with 14 bases in between. The CDR3 spans 12 residues. Germline-derived CDR1 and CDR2 are SQVTM and ANQGSEA. CDR3 region: CSALGERYEQYF. The CDR3 DNA follows: TGCAGCGCGCTGGGAGAGCGGTACGAGCAGTACTTC.

A few counts support this clone. The chain joins TRBV4-1 to TRBJ1-1, with D unclear. This CDR3 has 13 amino acids. The germline V and J ends were trimmed by 4 bases and 3 bases, with 9 bases remaining between them. The germline CDR1 and CDR2 sequences are MGHRA and YSYEKL. The CDR3 region has the DNA TGCGCCAGCAGCCCCACACGGGACACTGAAGCTTTCTTT. Translated, it gives CASSPTRDTEAFF.

The chain has TRBV2 and TRBJ2-1; 14 bases map to TRBD2. Looked up from germline, CDR1 is SNHLY and CDR2 is FYNNEI. The CDR3 consists of 15 residues. J gave up 2 bases and V 6 bases, and 0 bases lay outside the gene matches. CDR3 sequence: CASRGLAGAYNEQFF. The CDR3 coding sequence is TGTGCCAGCAGGGGACTAGCGGGGGCCTACAATGAGCAGTTCTTC.

A single count supports this clone. The rearrangement uses TRBV11-3 and TRBJ1-1; D gene ambiguous. This CDR3 is built from 14 residues. V lost 1 base and J lost 7, with 13 bases in between. Germline lookup yields CDR1 SGHNT and CDR2 YENEEA. The CDR3: CASSLVVTVGEAFF. The CDR3 nucleotides are TGTGCCAGCAGCTTAGTAGTAACGGTCGGTGAAGCTTTCTTT.

V is TRBV14 and J is TRBJ2-3; weak D call: TRBD2 (5 bases). In germline, CDR1 is SGHDN, CDR2 FVKESK. This CDR3 is 17 amino acids long. Deletions cut 0 bases from V and 2 bases from J, with 15 bases between. The CDR3 bases are TGTGCCAGCAGCCAAGACGGGGTCGACTCTTTCACAGATACGCAGTATTTT. It codes for CASSQDGVDSFTDTQYF.

V gene TRBV5-7 combines with J gene TRBJ2-7; 7 bases map to TRBD1. TRBV5-7 is marked as an open reading frame, function uncertain. V lost 9 bases, J lost 7 bases, and 16 bases stayed unmatched. The CDR3 runs to 14 residues. The CDR3: CAMLSGTVFGEQYF. In DNA form, the CDR3 reads TGTGCCATGCTGTCCGGGACAGTTTTCGGGGAGCAGTACTTC.

V gene TRBV28 combines with J gene TRBJ2-1, with 8 bases matching TRBD2. V lost 3 bases and J lost 4; bases outside the gene matches: 8. The CDR3 has 16 residues. CDR1 and CDR2 from the germline V gene are MDHEN and SYDVKM. The CDR3 nucleotides are TGTGCCAGCAGTTTCCTAGCGGGCCTTACTTACAATGAGCAGTTCTTC. Residues: CASSFLAGLTYNEQFF.

The chain combines TRBV7-2 with TRBJ1-4; D call uncertain. The CDR3 is 15 residues long. V dropped 1 base and J dropped 0 bases, with 6 bases sitting between them. Per germline, CDR1 SGHTA and CDR2 FQGNSA. Here the CDR3 reads CASSLVHATNEKLFF. The CDR3 DNA is TGTGCCAGCAGCTTAGTTCATGCAACTAATGAAAAACTGTTTTTT.

The rearrangement uses TRBV27 and TRBJ1-2; D unclear. This CDR3 is built from 13 residues. CDR1 is MNHEY and CDR2 is SMNVEV in the germline V gene (reference sequence). Trimming stripped 5 bases from V and 6 bases from J, with 13 bases between. DNA of the CDR3: TGTGCCAGCAGTCCCCTCGACACTCATGGCTACACCTTC. This codes for CASSPLDTHGYTF.

The chain has TRBV9 and TRBJ1-1, with 12 bases lining up with TRBD1. Germline V lookup: CDR1 SGDLS, CDR2 YYNGEE. This CDR3 comprises 15 residues. V trimming: 2 bases; J trimming: 5 bases; junction bases outside the gene matches: 4. DNA of the CDR3: TGTGCCAGCAGCGTCGGGACAGGGGGCCCGACTGAAGCTTTCTTT. Translation gives CASSVGTGGPTEAFF. Full variable domain (rest looked up from reference TRBV9 and TRBJ1-1): DSGVTQTPKHLITATGQRVTLRCSPRSGDLSVYWYQQSLDQGLQFLIQYYNGEERAKGNILERFSAQQFPDLHSELNLSSLELGDSALYFCASSVGTGGPTEAFFGQGTRLTVV.

This rearrangement joins TRBV28 to TRBJ2-7; 7 positions agree with TRBD1. Trimming at V came to 2 bases and at J to 2 bases, leaving 6 bases not matched to a gene. The CDR3 sequence is 15 residues long. In germline, CDR1 is MDHEN, CDR2 SYDVKM. The CDR3 DNA is TGTGCCAGCAGTTTACCAGGGGGTCTTACCTACGAGCAGTACTTC. Translation gives CASSLPGGLTYEQYF.

The chain employs TRBV19 and TRBJ1-1; TRBD1 might be the D (5 bases). The CDR3 contains 15 residues. CDR1 is LNHDA and CDR2 is SQIVND in the germline V gene (reference sequence). The V end lost 4 bases, the J end lost 0 bases, and 12 bases lay between the germline ends. CDR3 residues: CASSRGEGLNTEAFF. Written as DNA, the CDR3 is TGTGCCAGTAGTAGGGGGGAGGGGTTGAACACTGAAGCTTTCTTT.

This clone appeared a single time. The chain recombines TRBV5-4 with TRBJ2-1, with D maybe TRBD2 (6 bases). The CDR3 contains 16 residues. Deletions cut 4 bases from V and 7 bases from J, with 21 bases between. CDR1 and CDR2 from the germline V gene are SGHNT and YYREEE (reference sequence). The CDR3 sequence is CASSGGTREYQNEQFF. For the CDR3, the DNA is TGTGCCAGCAGCGGGGGAACCCGGGAGTATCAAAATGAGCAGTTCTTC.

The rearrangement joins TRBV4-1 to TRBJ2-7, with D uncertain. CDR3 size: 13 residues. V lost 1 base to trimming and J lost 2 bases, with 6 bases between them. Germline V CDR1 and CDR2: MGHRA, YSYEKL. The DNA of the CDR3 is TGCGCCAGCAGCCAAGGCAGTGCCTACGAGCAGTACTTC. Residues: CASSQGSAYEQYF.

This clone was seen a handful of times. The V and J genes are TRBV5-4 and TRBJ2-2, with 9 bases aligning to TRBD1. Losses at the gene ends were 3 bases for V and 5 bases for J; bases not matched to a gene: 14. Germline V gene data show CDR1 as SGHNT and CDR2 as YYREEE (reference sequence). This CDR3 is 18 amino acids long. DNA for the CDR3: TGTGCCAGCAGCTGGTACAGGGGGCGGGGTAGATTTACCGGGGAGCTGTTTTTT. It yields the protein CASSWYRGRGRFTGELFF.

The chain uses TRBV5-1 and TRBJ2-3, with D tentatively TRBD1 (5 bases). Germline CDR1 SGHRS, CDR2 YFSETQ. The CDR3 is 13 residues long. The V gene lost 0 bases and the J gene lost 6 bases, with 8 bases spanning the gap. This chain's CDR3 is CASSLEGLDTQYF. CDR3 bases: TGCGCCAGCAGCTTGGAGGGGCTGGATACGCAGTATTTT. The full variable domain, with the rest looked up from reference TRBV5-1 and TRBJ2-3, is KAGVTQTPRYLIKTRGQQVTLSCSPISGHRSVSWYQQTPGQGLQFLFEYFSETQRNKGNFPGRFSGRQFSNSRSEMNVSTLELGDSALYLCASSLEGLDTQYFGPGTRLTVL.

The chain links TRBV11-2 to TRBJ2-7, with 9 bases matching TRBD1. The length of the CDR3 is 15 residues. Germline V gives CDR1 SGHAT, CDR2 FQNNGV. The V gene end was trimmed by 5 bases and the J gene end by 1 base; junction bases not matched to a gene: 6. As DNA, the CDR3 is TGTGCCAGCAGCCTCGGACAGGGGCCATCCTACGAGCAGTACTTC. Translation: CASSLGQGPSYEQYF.

In this sample, this clone turned up a few times. The chain uses TRBV18 and TRBJ2-7; 10 bases fit TRBD2. Germline CDR1 reads KGHSH; CDR2 reads LQKENI. The CDR3 sequence is 15 residues long. Trimming at V came to 6 bases and at J to 5 bases, leaving 10 bases not matched to a gene. CDR3 region: CASSLSLAGLDEQYF. CDR3 coding DNA: TGTGCCAGCTCGCTTTCACTAGCGGGGCTAGACGAGCAGTACTTC.

The chain carries TRBV2 and TRBJ1-4; no definite D call. Germline CDR1 reads SNHLY; CDR2 reads FYNNEI. The CDR3 is 16 amino acids. Trimming took off 4 bases at V and 8 bases at J, with 20 bases between the two ends. CDR3 residues: CASSVNISLRREKLFF. CDR3 DNA sequence: TGTGCCAGCAGTGTAAATATAAGTCTGCGTCGAGAAAAACTGTTTTTT. The complete variable domain, with remaining parts taken from reference TRBV2 and TRBJ1-4, reads EPEVTQTPSHQVTQMGQEVILRCVPISNHLYFYWYRQILGQKVEFLVSFYNNEISEKSEIFDDQFSVERPDGSNFTLKIRSTKLEDSAMYFCASSVNISLRREKLFFGSGTQLSVL.

This clone was counted between two and nine times. The chain joins TRBV10-3 to TRBJ2-1; the D is unclear. Germline V gene sequence: CDR1 ENHRY, CDR2 SYGVKD. The CDR3 has 15 residues. V gave up 10 bases and J gave up 0 bases, with 16 bases separating them. The CDR3 sequence is CATLAPVSSYNEQFF. CDR3 DNA: TGTGCCACCCTCGCCCCGGTGAGCTCCTACAATGAGCAGTTCTTC.

J is TRBJ2-3 and V is TRBV25-1; maybe TRBD1 (6 bases). CDR1 is MGHDK and CDR2 is SYGVNS in the germline V gene. The CDR3 has 14 amino acids. Deletions cut 1 base from V and 6 bases from J, with 11 bases between. The CDR3 region is CASSESGARDTQYF. The DNA of the CDR3 is TGTGCCAGCAGTGAATCAGGGGCAAGGGATACGCAGTATTTT. The complete variable domain, with remaining parts taken from reference TRBV25-1 and TRBJ2-3, reads EADIYQTPRYLVIGTGKKITLECSQTMGHDKMYWYQQDPGMELHLIHYSYGVNSTEKGDLSSESTVSRIRTEHFPLTLESARPSHTSQYLCASSESGARDTQYFGPGTRLTVL.

This clone appeared a single time. This rearrangement joins TRBV27 to TRBJ2-7; 8 positions agree with TRBD2. Trimming at V came to 2 bases and at J to 4 bases, leaving 1 base not matched to a gene. CDR1 is MNHEY and CDR2 is SMNVEV in the germline V gene (reference sequence). This CDR3 comprises 13 residues. The CDR3 DNA sequence: TGTGCCAGCAGTTTACAGCGGGAGTACGAGCAGTACTTC. It yields the protein CASSLQREYEQYF.

The J gene is TRBJ2-6, the V gene TRBV11-2, with 9 bases that match TRBD1. The CDR3 has 19 amino acids. V dropped 0 bases and J dropped 0; count of bases not matched to a gene: 6. Germline V lookup: CDR1 SGHAT, CDR2 FQNNGV. CDR3 loop: CASSLDPGQGVSGANVLTF. The DNA for the CDR3 is TGTGCCAGCAGCTTAGATCCGGGACAGGGTGTCTCTGGGGCCAACGTCCTGACTTTC.

V usage is TRBV28 and J usage is TRBJ1-3; D is unresolved. The V gene's germline CDR1 is MDHEN and CDR2 SYDVKM. Between the trimmed V and J ends, which lost 2 bases and 0 bases, there was a span of 11 bases. The CDR3 totals 16 residues. CDR3 sequence (DNA): TGTGCCAGCAGTTTAGTGTCCCGAGGCTCTGGAAACACCATATATTTT. It codes for CASSLVSRGSGNTIYF.